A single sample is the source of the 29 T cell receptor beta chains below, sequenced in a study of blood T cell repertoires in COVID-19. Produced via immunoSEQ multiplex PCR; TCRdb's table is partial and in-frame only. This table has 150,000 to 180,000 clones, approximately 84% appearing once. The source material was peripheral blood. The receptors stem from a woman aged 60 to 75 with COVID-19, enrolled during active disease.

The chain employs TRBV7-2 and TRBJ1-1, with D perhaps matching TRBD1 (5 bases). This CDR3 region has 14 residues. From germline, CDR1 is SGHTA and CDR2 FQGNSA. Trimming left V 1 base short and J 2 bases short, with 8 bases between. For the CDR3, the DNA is TGTGCCAGCAGCTTAGGGCAGGGTAACACTGAAGCTTTCTTT. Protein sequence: CASSLGQGNTEAFF.

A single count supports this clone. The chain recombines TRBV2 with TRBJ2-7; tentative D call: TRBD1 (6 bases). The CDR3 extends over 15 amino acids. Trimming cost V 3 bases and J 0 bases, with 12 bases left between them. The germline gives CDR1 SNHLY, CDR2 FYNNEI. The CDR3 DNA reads TGTGCCAGCAGTGACGCGACAGGCAGCTCCTACGAGCAGTACTTC. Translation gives CASSDATGSSYEQYF.

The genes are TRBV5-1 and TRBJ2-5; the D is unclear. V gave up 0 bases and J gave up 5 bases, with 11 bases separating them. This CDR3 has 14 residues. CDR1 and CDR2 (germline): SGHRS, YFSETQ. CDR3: CASSLAVLRETQYF. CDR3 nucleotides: TGCGCCAGCAGCTTGGCCGTTCTGCGGGAGACCCAGTACTTC.

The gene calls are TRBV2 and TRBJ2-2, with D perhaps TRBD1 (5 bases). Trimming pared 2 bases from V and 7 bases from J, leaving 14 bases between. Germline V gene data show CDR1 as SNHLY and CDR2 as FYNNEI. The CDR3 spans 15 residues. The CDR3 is CASSERRQGNGELFF. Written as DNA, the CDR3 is TGTGCCAGCAGTGAAAGGCGGCAGGGAAACGGGGAGCTGTTTTTT.

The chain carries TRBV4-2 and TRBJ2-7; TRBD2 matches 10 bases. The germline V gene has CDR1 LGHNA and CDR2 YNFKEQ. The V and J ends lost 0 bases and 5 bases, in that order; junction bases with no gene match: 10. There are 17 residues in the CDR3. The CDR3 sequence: CASSQEEASGRGHEQYF. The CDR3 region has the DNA TGTGCCAGCAGCCAAGAGGAAGCTAGCGGGAGAGGCCACGAGCAGTACTTC.

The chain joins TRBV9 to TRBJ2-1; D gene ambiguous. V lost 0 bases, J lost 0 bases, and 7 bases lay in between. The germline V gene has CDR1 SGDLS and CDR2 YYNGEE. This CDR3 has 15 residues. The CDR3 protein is CASSVDPSSYNEQFF. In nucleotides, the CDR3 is TGTGCCAGCAGCGTAGACCCCAGCTCCTACAATGAGCAGTTCTTC.

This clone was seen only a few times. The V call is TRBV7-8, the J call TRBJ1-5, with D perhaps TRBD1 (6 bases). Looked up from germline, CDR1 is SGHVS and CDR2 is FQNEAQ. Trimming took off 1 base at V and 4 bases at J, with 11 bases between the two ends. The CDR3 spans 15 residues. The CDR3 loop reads CASSLVGGTNQPQHF. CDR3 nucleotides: TGTGCCAGCAGCTTAGTGGGGGGGACAAATCAGCCCCAGCATTTT. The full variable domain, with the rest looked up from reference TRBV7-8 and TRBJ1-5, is GAGVSQSPRYKVAKRGQDVALRCDPISGHVSLFWYQQALGQGPEFLTYFQNEAQLDKSGLPSDRFFAERPEGSVSTLKIQRTQQEDSAVYLCASSLVGGTNQPQHFGDGTRLSIL.

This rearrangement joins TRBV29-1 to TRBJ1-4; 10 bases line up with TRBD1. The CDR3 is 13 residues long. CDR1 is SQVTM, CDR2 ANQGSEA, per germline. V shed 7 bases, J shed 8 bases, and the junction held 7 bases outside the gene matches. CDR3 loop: CSAGTGEEEKLFF. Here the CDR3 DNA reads TGCAGCGCGGGGACAGGGGAAGAGGAAAAACTGTTTTTT.

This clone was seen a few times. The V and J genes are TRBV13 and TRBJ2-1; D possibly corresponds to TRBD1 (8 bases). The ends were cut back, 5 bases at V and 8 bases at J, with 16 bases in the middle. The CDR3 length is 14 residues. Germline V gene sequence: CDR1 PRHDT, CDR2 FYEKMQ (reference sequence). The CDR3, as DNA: TGTGCCAGCAGCACCAACAGGGGGGGCGATGAGCAGTTCTTC. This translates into CASSTNRGGDEQFF. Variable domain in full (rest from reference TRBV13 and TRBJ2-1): AAGVIQSPRHLIKEKRETATLKCYPIPRHDTVYWYQQGPGQDPQFLISFYEKMQSDKGSIPDRFSAQQFSDYHSELNMSSLELGDSALYFCASSTNRGGDEQFFGPGTRLTVL.

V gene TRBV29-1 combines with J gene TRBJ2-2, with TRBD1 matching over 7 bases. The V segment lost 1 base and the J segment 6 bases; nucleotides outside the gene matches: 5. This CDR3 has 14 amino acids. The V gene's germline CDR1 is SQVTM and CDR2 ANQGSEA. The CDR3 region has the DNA TGCAGCGTTGAAGGGATCAGGGGGTCCGGGGAGCTGTTTTTT. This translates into CSVEGIRGSGELFF.

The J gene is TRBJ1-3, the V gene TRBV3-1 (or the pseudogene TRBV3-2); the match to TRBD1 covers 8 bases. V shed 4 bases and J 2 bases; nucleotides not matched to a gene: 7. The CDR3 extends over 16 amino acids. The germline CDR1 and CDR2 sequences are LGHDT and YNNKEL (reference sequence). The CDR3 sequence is CASSPTGGGPGNTIYF. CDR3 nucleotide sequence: TGTGCCAGCAGCCCCACAGGGGGAGGCCCTGGAAACACCATATATTTT.

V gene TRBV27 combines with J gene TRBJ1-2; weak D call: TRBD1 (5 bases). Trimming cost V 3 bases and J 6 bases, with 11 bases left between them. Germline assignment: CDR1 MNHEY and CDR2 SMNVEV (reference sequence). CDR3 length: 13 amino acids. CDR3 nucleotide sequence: TGTGCCAGCAGTTTCAAACAGGACGATGGCTACACCTTC. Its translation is CASSFKQDDGYTF.

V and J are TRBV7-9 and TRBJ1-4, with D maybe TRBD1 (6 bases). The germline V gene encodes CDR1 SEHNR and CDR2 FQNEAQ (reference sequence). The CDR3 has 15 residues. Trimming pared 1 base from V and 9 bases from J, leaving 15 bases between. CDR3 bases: TGTGCCAGCAGCTTAGGAGGGGGGGTACGGCAAAAACTGTTTTTT. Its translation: CASSLGGGVRQKLFF. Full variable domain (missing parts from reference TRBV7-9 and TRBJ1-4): DTGVSQNPRHKITKRGQNVTFRCDPISEHNRLYWYRQTLGQGPEFLTYFQNEAQLEKSRLLSDRFSAERPKGSFSTLEIQRTEQGDSAMYLCASSLGGGVRQKLFFGSGTQLSVL.

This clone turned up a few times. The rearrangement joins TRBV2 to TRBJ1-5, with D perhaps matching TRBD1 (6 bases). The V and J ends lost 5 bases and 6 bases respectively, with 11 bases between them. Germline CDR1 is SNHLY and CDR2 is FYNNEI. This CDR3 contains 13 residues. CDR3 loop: CASSRDIGQPQHF. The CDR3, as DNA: TGTGCCAGCAGTCGGGACATCGGTCAGCCCCAGCATTTT.

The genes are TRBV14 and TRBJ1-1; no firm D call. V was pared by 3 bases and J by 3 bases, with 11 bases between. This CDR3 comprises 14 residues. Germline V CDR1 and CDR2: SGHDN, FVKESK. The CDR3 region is CASSHFPRDTEAFF. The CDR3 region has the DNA TGTGCCAGCAGCCATTTTCCGCGGGACACTGAAGCTTTCTTT.

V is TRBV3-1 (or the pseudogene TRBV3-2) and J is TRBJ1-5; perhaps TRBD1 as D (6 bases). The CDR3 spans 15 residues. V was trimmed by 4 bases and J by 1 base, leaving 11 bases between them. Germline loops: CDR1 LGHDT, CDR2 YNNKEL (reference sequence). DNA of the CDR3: TGTGCCAGCAGCCCCGGGACATTAAGCAATCAGCCCCAGCATTTT. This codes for CASSPGTLSNQPQHF.

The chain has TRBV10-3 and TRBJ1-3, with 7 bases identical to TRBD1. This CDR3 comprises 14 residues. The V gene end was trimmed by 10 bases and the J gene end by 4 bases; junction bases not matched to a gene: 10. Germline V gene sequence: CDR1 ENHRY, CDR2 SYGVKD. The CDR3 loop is CATRQGFTGNTIYF. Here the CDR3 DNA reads TGTGCCACCAGACAGGGTTTCACGGGAAACACCATATATTTT.

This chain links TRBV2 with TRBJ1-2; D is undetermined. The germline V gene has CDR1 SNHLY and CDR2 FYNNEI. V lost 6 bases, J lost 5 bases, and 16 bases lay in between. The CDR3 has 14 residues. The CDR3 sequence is CASRPDLSVYGYTF. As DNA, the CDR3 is TGTGCCAGCAGGCCCGACTTATCCGTATATGGCTACACCTTC.

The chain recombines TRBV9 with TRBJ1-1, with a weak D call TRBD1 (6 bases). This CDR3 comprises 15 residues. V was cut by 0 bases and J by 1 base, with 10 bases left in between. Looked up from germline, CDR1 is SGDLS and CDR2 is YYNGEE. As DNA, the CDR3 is TGTGCCAGCAGCGTAGTAGGGGGACAGAACACTGAAGCTTTCTTT. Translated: CASSVVGGQNTEAFF.

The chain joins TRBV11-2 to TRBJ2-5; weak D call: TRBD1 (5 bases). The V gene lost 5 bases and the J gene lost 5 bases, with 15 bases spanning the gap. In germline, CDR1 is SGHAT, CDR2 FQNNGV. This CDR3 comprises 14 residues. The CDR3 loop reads CASSRSRVEETQYF. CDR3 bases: TGTGCCAGCAGCCGAAGCAGGGTAGAGGAGACCCAGTACTTC.

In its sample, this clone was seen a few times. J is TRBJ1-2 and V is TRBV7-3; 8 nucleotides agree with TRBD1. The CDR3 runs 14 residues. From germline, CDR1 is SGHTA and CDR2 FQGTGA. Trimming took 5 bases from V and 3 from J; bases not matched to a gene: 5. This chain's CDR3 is CASSPRGRDYGYTF. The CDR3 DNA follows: TGTGCCAGCAGCCCCAGGGGGCGCGACTATGGCTACACCTTC.

In DNA form, the CDR3 reads TGTGCCAGTAGTTGGGACAGGTCATACGAGCAGTACTTC. It codes for CASSWDRSYEQYF. The chain employs TRBV19 and TRBJ2-7; 8 positions match TRBD1. This CDR3 has 13 amino acids. The germline V gene encodes CDR1 LNHDA and CDR2 SQIVND (reference sequence). V trimming: 5 bases; J trimming: 4 bases; junction bases outside the gene matches: 4.

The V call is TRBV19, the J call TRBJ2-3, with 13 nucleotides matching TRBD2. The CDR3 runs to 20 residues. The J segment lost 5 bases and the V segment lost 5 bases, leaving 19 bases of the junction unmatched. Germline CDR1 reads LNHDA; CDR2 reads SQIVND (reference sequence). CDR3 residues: CASSSTFTSGGGLSLDTQYF. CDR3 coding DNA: TGTGCCAGTAGTTCGACCTTCACTAGCGGGGGGGGATTGTCATTAGATACGCAGTATTTT.

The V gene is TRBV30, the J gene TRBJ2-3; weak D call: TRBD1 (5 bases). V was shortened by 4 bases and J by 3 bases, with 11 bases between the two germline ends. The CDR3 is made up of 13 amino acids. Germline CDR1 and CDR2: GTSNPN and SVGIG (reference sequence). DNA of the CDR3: TGTGCCTGGAACGCCAGGGCGACAGATACGCAGTATTTT. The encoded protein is CAWNARATDTQYF.

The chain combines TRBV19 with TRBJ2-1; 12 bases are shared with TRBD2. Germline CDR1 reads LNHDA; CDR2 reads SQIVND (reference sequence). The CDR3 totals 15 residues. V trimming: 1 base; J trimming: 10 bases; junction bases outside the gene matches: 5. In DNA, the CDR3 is TGTGCCAGTAGTATAGCGACTAGCGGGAGCCGGGAGCAGTTCTTC. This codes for CASSIATSGSREQFF.

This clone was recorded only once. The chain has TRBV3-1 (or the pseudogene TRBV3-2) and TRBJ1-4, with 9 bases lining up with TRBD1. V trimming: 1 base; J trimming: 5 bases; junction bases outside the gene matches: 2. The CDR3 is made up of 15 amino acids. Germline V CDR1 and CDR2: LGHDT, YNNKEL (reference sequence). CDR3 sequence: CASSQGGTGNEKLFF. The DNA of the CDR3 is TGTGCCAGCAGCCAAGGAGGGACAGGGAATGAAAAACTGTTTTTT.

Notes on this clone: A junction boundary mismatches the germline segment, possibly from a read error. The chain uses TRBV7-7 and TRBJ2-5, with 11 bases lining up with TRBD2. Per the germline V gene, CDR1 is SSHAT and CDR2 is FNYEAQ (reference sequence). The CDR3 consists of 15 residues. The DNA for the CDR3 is TGTGCTAGCAGCTTAGAACTAGCGGGAGAAGAGACCCAGTACTTC. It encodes CASSLELAGEETQYF.

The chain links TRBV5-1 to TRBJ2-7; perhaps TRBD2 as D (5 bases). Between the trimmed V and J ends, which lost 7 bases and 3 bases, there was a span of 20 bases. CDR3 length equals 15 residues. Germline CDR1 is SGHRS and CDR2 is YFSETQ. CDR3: CASALLNSGDYEQYF. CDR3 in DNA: TGCGCCAGCGCCCTTCTGAACAGCGGAGACTACGAGCAGTACTTC.

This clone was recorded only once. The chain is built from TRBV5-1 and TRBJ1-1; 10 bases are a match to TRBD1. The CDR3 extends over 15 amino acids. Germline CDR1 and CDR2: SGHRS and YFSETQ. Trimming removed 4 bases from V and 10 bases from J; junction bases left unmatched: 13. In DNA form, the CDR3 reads TGCGCCAGCAGCATTTGGACAGGGGGGATGAAGGGAGCTTTCTTT. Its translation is CASSIWTGGMKGAFF.